The 2 T cell receptor beta chains given below trace back to one sample, sequenced in a study of PD-L1 blockade in urothelial cancer. Time point reported: peripheral blood 6 weeks after treatment start. TCRdb keeps only in-frame clones here, not all; method: immunoSEQ multiplex PCR. Among more than 60,000 clones listed, roughly 90% were seen once. The sequencing used PBMCs, collected around atezolizumab (anti-PD-L1) treatment. These receptor sequences come from a man in his fifties or sixties with urothelial cancer.

The chain has TRBV28 and TRBJ2-1, with 8 bases fitting TRBD2. CDR3 length: 15 amino acids. V was pared by 5 bases and J by 4 bases, with 7 bases of the junction left unmatched. The V gene's germline CDR1 is MDHEN and CDR2 SYDVKM. The chain's CDR3 is CASSRLAWVYNEQFF. CDR3 bases: TGTGCCAGCAGTCGACTAGCGTGGGTTTACAATGAGCAGTTCTTC.

V usage is TRBV7-2 and J usage is TRBJ2-7, with 8 bases fitting TRBD2. Trimming took 5 bases from V and 4 from J; bases not matched to a gene: 13. This CDR3 has 16 amino acids. The V gene's germline CDR1 is SGHTA and CDR2 FQGNSA. The CDR3 protein is CASSQTLAGGKYEQYF. The CDR3 DNA is TGTGCCAGCAGCCAAACTCTGGCGGGAGGAAAATACGAGCAGTACTTC.